This T cell receptor (beta chain) is drawn from a study of T-cell reconstitution after alpha-beta-depleted transplantation in children. Study-level points and caveats: Most T-cell counts and diversity one year after the transplant came from T cells that were newly produced.

This clonotype was counted only a few times. Its antigen is undetermined. Using unique molecular identifiers, the investigators prepared the TCRbeta library. One entry per CDR3 protein results from TCRdb running MiXCR on the PCR reads. The top ten hold more than 20% of the sample, which has approximately 120,000 distinct CDR3 sequences, roughly 10% seen once. The CDR3 has 16 residues. J lost 0 bases, V lost 6 bases, and 7 bases had no gene match. The germline gives CDR1 SQVTM, CDR2 ANQGSEA. The origin of this receptor is a girl under three years old who had a stem cell transplant for combined immunodeficiency, so the T cells may come from the graft donor. The input for sequencing was PBMCs, mostly from graft donor cells, taken 180 days after TCRalphabeta/CD19-depleted stem cell transplant. This chain uses TRBV29-1 with TRBJ2-3, with 12 bases lining up with TRBD1. In nucleotides, the CDR3 is TGCAGCGTAGCCGGGACAGGGGGCGGAAGCACAGATACGCAGTATTTT. Protein sequence: CSVAGTGGGSTDTQYF.